The 10 T cell receptor beta chains below all came from one sample that was sequenced in a study of CD8 T cells in ankylosing spondylitis. MiXCR, applied by TCRdb to the 5' RACE reads, yields one record per CDR3 protein. This table has about 120,000 distinct CDR3 sequences, roughly 13% appearing once. Sequencing was performed on blood, either unsorted or a sorted T cell fraction (not recorded which). The receptors stem from a female donor with ankylosing spondylitis or in good health (not recorded which).

This clonotype was detected a few times. The chain is built from TRBV7-3 and TRBJ2-1; D ambiguous. V lost 5 bases and J 10 bases, leaving 12 bases between the germline ends. Germline CDR1 and CDR2: SGHTA and FQGTGA. CDR3 size: 12 residues. CDR3 DNA sequence: TGTGCCAGCAGCCTCGTCCCGGGCGAGCAGTTCTTC. It is translated as CASSLVPGEQFF.

This clonotype came up many times. V usage is TRBV20-1 and J usage is TRBJ2-5; D unresolved. The CDR3 covers 13 residues. V lost 0 bases to trimming and J lost 2 bases, with 7 bases between them. From germline, CDR1 is DFQATT and CDR2 SNEGSKA (reference sequence). The CDR3 bases are TGCAGTGCTAGAGAGGCACATCAAGAGACCCAGTACTTC. It codes for CSAREAHQETQYF.

This clonotype was seen many times. This rearrangement joins TRBV5-6 to TRBJ2-1; D is ambiguous. The germline V gene encodes CDR1 SGHDT and CDR2 YYEEEE. The CDR3 loop spans 14 amino acids. Trimming pared 3 bases from V and 4 bases from J, leaving 11 bases between. In DNA, the CDR3 is TGTGCCAGCAGCTGGGCAGGAGAATACAATGAGCAGTTCTTC. Translating it yields CASSWAGEYNEQFF.

This chain links TRBV5-6 with TRBJ1-2; 10 bases fit TRBD1. The CDR3 covers 17 residues. CDR1 is SGHDT, CDR2 YYEEEE, per germline. V gave up 4 bases and J gave up 2 bases; unmatched junction bases: 11. The CDR3 sequence is CASSVRQGADVNYGYTF. In DNA, the CDR3 is TGTGCCAGCAGCGTGAGACAGGGGGCGGATGTAAACTATGGCTACACCTTC.

This clonotype was counted many times. The chain has TRBV29-1 and TRBJ1-4; D is unresolved. Germline-derived CDR1 and CDR2 are SQVTM and ANQGSEA. Trimming took off 4 bases at V and 8 bases at J, with 17 bases between the two ends. CDR3 length: 14 residues. The CDR3 DNA follows: TGCAGCGTTGGCCCCCCCACAAAGGCCGAAAAACTGTTTTTT. Protein: CSVGPPTKAEKLFF.

The chain couples TRBV12-3 or TRBV12-4 to TRBJ2-5; D remains ambiguous. The CDR3 has 15 residues. Trimming cost V 7 bases and J 1 base, with 16 bases left between them. The CDR3 loop reads CASITYRARQETQYF. The CDR3 nucleotides are TGTGCCAGCATTACGTACCGTGCACGCCAAGAGACCCAGTACTTC.

This clonotype showed up just a few times. The gene calls are TRBV20-1 and TRBJ2-1; 11 bases fit TRBD2. Germline CDR1 DFQATT, CDR2 SNEGSKA (reference sequence). The CDR3 is 15 residues long. J was trimmed by 5 bases and V by 6 bases; bases with no gene match: 9. CDR3 region: CSAYASGRPNNEQFF. CDR3 nucleotides: TGCAGTGCATACGCTAGCGGGAGGCCTAACAATGAGCAGTTCTTC.

Many counts were recorded for this clonotype. This rearrangement joins TRBV20-1 to TRBJ1-1; possibly TRBD1 for D (6 bases). The ends were cut back, 1 base at V and 1 base at J, with 10 bases in the middle. Looked up from germline, CDR1 is DFQATT and CDR2 is SNEGSKA (reference sequence). The CDR3 consists of 14 residues. The CDR3 DNA reads as TGCAGTGCTAGAGCTCAGGGACAGAACACTGAAGCTTTCTTT. Encoded protein: CSARAQGQNTEAFF.

The sample holds many counts of this clonotype. The chain combines TRBV29-1 with TRBJ2-2, with TRBD1 matching 9 bases. This CDR3 region has 14 residues. Losses at the gene ends were 6 bases for V and 6 bases for J; bases not matched to a gene: 8. Germline CDR1 is SQVTM and CDR2 is ANQGSEA. DNA of the CDR3: TGCAGCGTGCTCACGGGACAGGGCTCCGGGGAGCTGTTTTTT. Translated: CSVLTGQGSGELFF.

There are many counts of this clonotype. The genes are TRBV6-1 and TRBJ2-7; 8 positions match TRBD2. Trimming took 4 bases from V and 2 from J; bases not matched to a gene: 13. The germline V gene has CDR1 MNHNS and CDR2 SASEGT. The CDR3 totals 17 residues. The CDR3 here is CASSGKPAGVLTYEQYF. The CDR3 DNA reads TGTGCCAGCAGTGGAAAACCAGCGGGGGTTCTCACCTACGAGCAGTACTTC.